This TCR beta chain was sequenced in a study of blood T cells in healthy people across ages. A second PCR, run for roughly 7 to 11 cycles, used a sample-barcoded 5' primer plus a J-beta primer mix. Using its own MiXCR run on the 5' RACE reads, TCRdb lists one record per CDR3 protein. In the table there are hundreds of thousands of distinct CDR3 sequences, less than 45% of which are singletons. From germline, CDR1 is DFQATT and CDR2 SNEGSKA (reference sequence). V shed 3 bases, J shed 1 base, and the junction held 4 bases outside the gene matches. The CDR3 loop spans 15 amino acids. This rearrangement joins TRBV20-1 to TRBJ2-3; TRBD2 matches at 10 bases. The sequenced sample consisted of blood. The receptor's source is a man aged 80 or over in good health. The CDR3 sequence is CSASDLAGGTDTQYF. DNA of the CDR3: TGCAGTGCTAGTGACCTAGCGGGAGGCACAGATACGCAGTATTTT.